Included here is one T cell receptor beta chain sequence, with context. What it recognizes is unknown. The sample belongs to a study of radiation and T cells in renal cell carcinoma. Whole-study findings and limits: Without pretreatment biopsies, baseline tumor clonotype presence was undetermined. In blood, top tumor clones expanded by 2 weeks, shrinking by 4.

The protocol was immunoSEQ multiplex PCR, while the TCRdb copy is restricted to in-frame clones and leaves out a portion. Among roughly 100,000 clones, roughly 88% were seen once, and the ten largest hold approximately 7.7%. The time point denotes: blood 4 weeks post-SBRT, at nephrectomy. Treatment here: 15 Gy SBRT to primary tumor, nephrectomy 4 weeks later. Nephrectomy followed 15 Gy stereotactic body radiation by 4 weeks. The tumor was a clear cell renal cell carcinoma. The CDR3 is made up of 18 amino acids. The junction had 15 bases not matched to a gene; V was cut back by 1 base and J by 5 bases. The V gene's germline CDR1 is SGDLS and CDR2 YYNGEE.

V and J are TRBV9 and TRBJ2-3; 8 nucleotides agree with TRBD1. Here the sequenced sample was blood, taken from a patient whose treatment included radiotherapy and nephrectomy. The receptor was derived from a man aged 60-69 years with renal cell carcinoma. The CDR3 DNA reads TGTGCCAGCAGCGTATCTACTCCGGGACAGGTGAAGGGAGATACGCAGTATTTT. Protein sequence: CASSVSTPGQVKGDTQYF.